The source of this T cell receptor beta chain is a study of chemoradiotherapy in HPV16-positive cancers. Study-level information: Candidate HPV-specific clones and shared TCR motifs came from two HPV16-positive patients. Overall study findings and caveats: Better recurrence-free survival went with HPV-responsive T-cell expansion in HPV16-positive patients. Candidate HPV-specific clones and E7-related TCR motifs grew in tumor during treatment.

Sequenced by immunoSEQ multiplex PCR; TCRdb stores in-frame clones only, minus some. Of about 4,200 clones in the sample, approximately 88% were seen once. A note on this clone: Its specificity is unknown.

The CDR3 length is 16 residues. V dropped 1 base and J dropped 3; count of bases not matched to a gene: 4. The germline gives CDR1 SGHRS, CDR2 YFSETQ. The chain recombines TRBV5-1 with TRBJ2-1, with 10 bases aligning to TRBD2. This sample comprised tumor tissue, obtained from a patient who underwent chemoradiotherapy. This TCR was sampled from a human donor with HPV-associated anogenital cancer. CDR3 coding DNA: TGCGCCAGCAGCTTGTTAGCGGGAGGACTCTACAATGAGCAGTTCTTC. Translated: CASSLLAGGLYNEQFF.